This T cell receptor beta chain came from a study of post-analysis software for immune sequencing data. Findings and caveats of the study: Four to six TRBV segments were more frequent in patients than controls; TRBV5-6, TRBV5-1 and TRBV20-1 belonged to this group.

The V end lost 5 bases, the J end lost 1 base, and 13 bases lay between the germline ends. This CDR3 has 14 amino acids. Germline assignment: CDR1 DFQATT and CDR2 SNEGSKA (reference sequence). Incorporated into the TCR beta cDNA libraries were unique molecular identifiers, which served to reduce PCR and sequencing biases. TCRdb reprocessed the PCR reads via MiXCR and lists one record per CDR3 protein. The sample lists hundreds of thousands of distinct CDR3 sequences, roughly three fifths seen once, with around 11% in the top ten. To note about this clonotype: What it recognizes is unknown.

The receptor comes from a girl aged 2-10 years with multiple sclerosis. What was sequenced was blood. The genes are TRBV20-1 and TRBJ2-3, with D maybe TRBD2 (7 bases). CDR3: CSASTGGRTDTQYF. CDR3 DNA sequence: TGCAGTGCTTCTACGGGGGGCCGCACAGATACGCAGTATTTT.